This is a list of T cell receptor beta chains from one sample in a study of sequential checkpoint blockade in melanoma. Data came from immunoSEQ multiplex PCR; TCRdb stores just in-frame clones and leaves some out. The sample contains about 14,000 clones, 52% of which appear only once. This specimen consisted of CD8+ T cells sorted from blood (inferred from file names), obtained from a patient given nivolumab and ipilimumab in sequence. Receptors were obtained from a human donor with melanoma. CDR3s include the opening cysteine and the closing phenylalanine or tryptophan. A D gene is named only where the DNA matches it firmly. Clone size is stated in some rows and not others, as once, few, many or a class when expanded.

v_call	clone_size	d_call	j_call	cdr3_nt	cdr3_aa
TRBV29-1	few	NA	TRBJ1-2	TGCAGCGTTGATTTTTTCGGCGCGGGGGGAGGCTACACCTTC	CSVDFFGAGGGYTF
TRBV7-8	NA	TRBD2	TRBJ2-1	TGTGCCAGCAGCTCCGGGGGACTAGGTTCTAACAATGAGCAGTTCTTC	CASSSGGLGSNNEQFF
TRBV5-4	few	TRBD1	TRBJ1-2	TGTGCCAGCAGCCCAGGGACAGTCTATGGCTACACCTTC	CASSPGTVYGYTF
TRBV4-2	NA	NA	TRBJ1-1	TGTGCCAGCAGCCAAGAGGAGGGGAGAAGCACTGAAGCTTTCTTT	CASSQEEGRSTEAFF
TRBV7-9	NA	TRBD1	TRBJ2-7	TGTGCCAGCAGCACGCGCGAGCCAGGGGGCGCAGATGACGAGCAGTACTTC	CASSTREPGGADDEQYF
TRBV7-8	NA	NA	TRBJ2-7	TGTGCCAGCAGCTTAGTTATCGGCGGCGAGCAGTACTTC	CASSLVIGGEQYF
TRBV5-1	NA	TRBD1	TRBJ2-7	TGCGCCAGCAGCTTGGCAAGACAGGGGGTAGACTACGAGCAGTACTTC	CASSLARQGVDYEQYF
TRBV7-3	NA	TRBD1	TRBJ2-1	TGTGCCAGCAGCCCACAGGGGTCTAGTGAGCAGTTCTTC	CASSPQGSSEQFF
TRBV5-4	NA	TRBD2	TRBJ2-5	TGTGCCAGCAGCTTGGTCGGACTAGCGGGAGGGCAAGAGACCCAGTACTTC	CASSLVGLAGGQETQYF
TRBV27	NA	TRBD1	TRBJ1-1	TGTGCCAGCAGGACGTCGGGACAGGGGGTATTGAACACTGAAGCTTTCTTT	CASRTSGQGVLNTEAFF
TRBV28	NA	NA	TRBJ2-7	TGTGCCAGCAGAGAAACAGGATCCCAACTTAACGAGCAGTACTTC	CASRETGSQLNEQYF
TRBV6-5	few	NA	TRBJ1-6	TGTGCCAGCAGTTACTCGTGGCAGGGAAATTCACCCCTCCACTTT	CASSYSWQGNSPLHF
TRBV6-5	NA	TRBD1	TRBJ2-1	TGTGCCACCGGGACAGGGGGCGCGGAGGGGCAGTTCTTC	CATGTGGAEGQFF
TRBV4-1	NA	TRBD1	TRBJ1-1	TGCGCCAGCAGCCTGAGGACAGGGCTGAACACTGAAGCTTTCTTT	CASSLRTGLNTEAFF
TRBV6-1	NA	TRBD1	TRBJ1-5	TGTGCCAGCAGTGAATTCGGACAGGGCAATCAGCCCCAGCATTTT	CASSEFGQGNQPQHF
TRBV27	NA	NA	TRBJ2-2	TGTGCCAGCAGTTTAGCCAGGCCGGTTGGGGAGCTGTTTTTT	CASSLARPVGELFF
TRBV28	NA	NA	TRBJ2-7	TGTGCCAGCAGTGATCAGTACGAGCAGTACTTC	CASSDQYEQYF
TRBV11-2	few	TRBD2	TRBJ2-5	TGTGCCAGCAGCTATACCGGGACTAGCGGCCCATTGACCCAGTACTTC	CASSYTGTSGPLTQYF
TRBV27	few	TRBD1	TRBJ1-1	TGTGCCAGCAGTTTCACCGGGACAGGTCTAACTGAAGCTTTCTTT	CASSFTGTGLTEAFF
TRBV6-4	NA	TRBD2	TRBJ2-1	TGTGCCAGCAGAACTAGCGGGGCACCCTACAATGAGCAGTTCTTC	CASRTSGAPYNEQFF
TRBV28	NA	NA	TRBJ1-5	TGTGCCAGCAGTTACGGGGGGCCCCAGCATTTT	CASSYGGPQHF
TRBV2	few	NA	TRBJ1-1	TGTGCCAGCACGAACCGATTACTACCACTACACACTGAAGCTTTCTTT	CASTNRLLPLHTEAFF
TRBV7-9	NA	NA	TRBJ2-7	TGTGCCAGCAGCTTTGCGGACAGCTCCTACGAGCAGTACTTC	CASSFADSSYEQYF
TRBV6-1	NA	TRBD1	TRBJ1-1	TGTGCCAGCAGTGAAGAAGCGGGACAGGTACTAAAGAACACTGAAGCTTTCTTT	CASSEEAGQVLKNTEAFF
TRBV6-4	few	TRBD1	TRBJ1-2	TGTGCCAGCAGTTACTCGCCTTGGACAGGGGGCTATGGCTACACCTTC	CASSYSPWTGGYGYTF
TRBV13	NA	NA	TRBJ2-2	TGTGCCAGCAGCTCGACTACCAACACCGGGGAGCTGTTTTTT	CASSSTTNTGELFF
TRBV30	once	TRBD2	TRBJ2-7	TGTGCCTGGAGTCCGGGACTAGCGGGCTACGAGCAGTACTTC	CAWSPGLAGYEQYF
TRBV2	NA	TRBD1	TRBJ1-1	TGTGCCAGCAGATCCCAAAGTCCGGGACAGGGACGGGCTGAAGCTTTCTTT	CASRSQSPGQGRAEAFF
TRBV5-1	NA	TRBD1	TRBJ1-4	TGCGCCAGCAGCCAGACTGGGACAGACGTTAATGAAAAACTGTTTTTT	CASSQTGTDVNEKLFF
TRBV6-6	NA	TRBD2	TRBJ2-5	TGTGCCAGCAGTTACTCGCTAGCGGCCCAAGAGACCCAGTACTTC	CASSYSLAAQETQYF
TRBV27	once	TRBD1	TRBJ1-2	TGTGCCAGCAGTTGGGGACAGGGCGGCGGCTACACCTTC	CASSWGQGGGYTF
TRBV5-3	once	NA	TRBJ2-5	TGTGCCAGCAGCCAGGACAGTAGTGAGACCCAGTACTTC	CASSQDSSETQYF
TRBV7-6	NA	TRBD2	TRBJ2-7	TGTGCCAGCAGCTTAGGAGGCGGGGGCGAGCAGTACTTC	CASSLGGGGEQYF
TRBV19	NA	NA	TRBJ1-1	TGTGCCAGTACAGGCTTCAGAGTTGGAGCTTTCTTT	CASTGFRVGAFF
TRBV7-2	NA	NA	TRBJ2-1	TGTGCCAGCAGCGTCACGTTTAGCGGACTTTTCTCCTACAATGAGCAGTTCTTC	CASSVTFSGLFSYNEQFF
TRBV5-5	NA	TRBD1	TRBJ2-5	TGTGCCAGCAGCATGGACAGGGGAGAGACCCAGTACTTC	CASSMDRGETQYF
TRBV12-2	medium-sized	NA	TRBJ2-7	TGTGCAAGTCGCTTAGGACTCTCCTACGAGCAGTACTTC	CASRLGLSYEQYF
TRBV9	once	NA	TRBJ2-1	TGTGCCAGCAGCGCAAGGGACTTTATAGGGCACAATGAGCAGTTCTTC	CASSARDFIGHNEQFF
TRBV28	NA	TRBD1	TRBJ1-6	TGTGCCAGCAGTTGGACAGGGGAGGGTTCACCCCTCCACTTT	CASSWTGEGSPLHF
TRBV11-2	NA	NA	TRBJ2-1	TGTGCCAGCAGCTTAGTGCAGGTCAATGAGCAGTTCTTC	CASSLVQVNEQFF
TRBV19	NA	TRBD1	TRBJ1-1	TGTGCCAGTAGTATTAGCTTACAGGGGACGAACACTGAAGCTTTCTTT	CASSISLQGTNTEAFF
TRBV6-1	NA	NA	TRBJ2-7	TGTGCCAGCAGCCTCGGCACAGGAAGCTACGAGCAGTACTTC	CASSLGTGSYEQYF
TRBV11-2	few	NA	TRBJ2-3	TGTGCCAGCAGCTTAGGTGGAGGGGGGGTGATAGGCACAGATACGCAGTATTTT	CASSLGGGGVIGTDTQYF
TRBV6-1	NA	NA	TRBJ2-7	TGTGCCAGCAGTGACCCGTGGTCGGGAGATCCTTACGAGCAGTACTTC	CASSDPWSGDPYEQYF
TRBV9	few	NA	TRBJ2-1	TGTGCCAGCAGTCCCCCTAGCTCCTACAATGAGCAGTTCTTC	CASSPPSSYNEQFF
TRBV5-4	medium-sized	TRBD1	TRBJ1-2	TGTGCCAGCAGCGGATGGACAGGGGGTAATTATGGCTACACCTTC	CASSGWTGGNYGYTF
TRBV5-4	few	NA	TRBJ2-7	TGTGCCAGCAGCGAGGGGGTGGGCTACGAGCAGTACTTC	CASSEGVGYEQYF
TRBV10-1	NA	TRBD2	TRBJ2-7	TGCGCCAGCAGTGATCCCCCGACTAGCGGGAGAGGCAACGAGCAGTACTTC	CASSDPPTSGRGNEQYF
TRBV27	few	NA	TRBJ2-2	TGTGCCAGCAGTTTATTCCCGCCCGGGACAACAACGAACACCGGGGAGCTGTTTTTT	CASSLFPPGTTTNTGELFF
TRBV4-3	few	NA	TRBJ2-1	TGCGCCAGCAGCCAAGATCTGTCCTACAATGAGCAGTTCTTC	CASSQDLSYNEQFF
TRBV10-3	NA	NA	TRBJ2-1	TGTGCCATCATGTCTCCCAGCGGCTCCTACAATGAGCAGTTCTTC	CAIMSPSGSYNEQFF
TRBV11-2	NA	NA	TRBJ2-7	TGTGCCAGCAGCACCGCAGGTTGGGGAGGAGGCTACGAGCAGTACTTC	CASSTAGWGGGYEQYF
TRBV30	medium-sized	NA	TRBJ1-4	TGTGCCTGGAGTGTACTAACGAATGAAAAACTGTTTTTT	CAWSVLTNEKLFF
TRBV7-9	NA	NA	TRBJ2-7	TGTGCCAGCAGCTTAAGGTCTCCGGGAGAGCAGTACTTC	CASSLRSPGEQYF
TRBV5-5	NA	TRBD1	TRBJ2-6	TGTGCCAGCAGGCAACAGACAGGGGCTGGGGCCAACGTCCTGACTTTC	CASRQQTGAGANVLTF
TRBV27	NA	TRBD1	TRBJ2-7	TGTGCCAGCAGGCCGGGACAGAGCTCCTACGAGCAGTACTTC	CASRPGQSSYEQYF